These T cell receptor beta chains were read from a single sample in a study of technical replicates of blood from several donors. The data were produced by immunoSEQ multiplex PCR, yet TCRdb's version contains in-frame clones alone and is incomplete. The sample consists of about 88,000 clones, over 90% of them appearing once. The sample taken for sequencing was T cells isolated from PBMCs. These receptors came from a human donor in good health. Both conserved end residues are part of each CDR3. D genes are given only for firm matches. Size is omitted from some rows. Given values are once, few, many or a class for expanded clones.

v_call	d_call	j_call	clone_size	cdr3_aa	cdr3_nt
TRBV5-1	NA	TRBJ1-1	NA	CASSLAWRGGNEAFF	TGCGCCAGCAGCTTGGCCTGGCGGGGTGGGAATGAAGCTTTCTTT
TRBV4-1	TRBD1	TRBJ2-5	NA	CASSPGTGGREVQYF	TGCGCCAGCAGCCCTGGGACAGGGGGACGCGAGGTCCAGTACTTC
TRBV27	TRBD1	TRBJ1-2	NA	CASSPRTGSDGYTF	TGTGCCAGCAGTCCCCGGACAGGGTCTGATGGCTACACCTTC
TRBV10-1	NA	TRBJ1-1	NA	CASSPMGGDGTEAFF	TGCGCCAGCAGCCCGATGGGGGGGGATGGCACTGAAGCTTTCTTT
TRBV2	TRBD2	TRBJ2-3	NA	CASSSGTRNTQYF	TGTGCCAGCAGTTCCGGGACTAGAAATACGCAGTATTTT
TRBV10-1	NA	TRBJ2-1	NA	CASSDRKGFYNEQFF	TGCGCCAGCAGTGACCGGAAGGGGTTCTACAATGAGCAGTTCTTC
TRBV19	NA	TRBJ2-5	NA	CASSSRVAGRETQYF	TGTGCCAGTAGTTCCCGTGTGGCGGGGAGAGAGACCCAGTACTTC
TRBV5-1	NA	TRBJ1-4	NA	CASSLGGQLNEKLFF	TGCGCCAGCAGCCTTGGAGGCCAGCTTAATGAAAAACTGTTTTTT
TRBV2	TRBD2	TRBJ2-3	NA	CASSLGTSFTDTQYF	TGTGCCAGCAGTTTAGGGACTAGCTTCACAGATACGCAGTATTTT
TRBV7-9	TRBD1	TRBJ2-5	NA	CASSLTQGVEETQYF	TGTGCCAGCAGCTTAACACAGGGGGTAGAGGAGACCCAGTACTTC
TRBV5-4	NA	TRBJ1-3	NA	CASSLEGQNSGNTIYF	TGTGCCAGCAGCTTGGAGGGGCAGAACTCTGGAAACACCATATATTTT
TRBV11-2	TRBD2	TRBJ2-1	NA	CASSLGVRVRGRSYNEQFF	TGTGCCAGCAGCTTAGGGGTCCGGGTGCGCGGGAGGTCCTACAATGAGCAGTTCTTC
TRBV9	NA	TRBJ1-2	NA	CASSSQGGGPYGYTF	TGTGCCAGCAGCTCACAAGGGGGGGGACCTTATGGCTACACCTTC
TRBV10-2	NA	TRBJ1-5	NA	CASSDWAGADNQPQHF	TGCGCCAGCAGTGATTGGGCAGGGGCAGACAATCAGCCCCAGCATTTT
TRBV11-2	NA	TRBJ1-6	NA	CASSRRKSGSYNSPLHF	TGTGCCAGCAGCCGGAGGAAATCGGGCTCCTATAATTCACCCCTCCACTTT
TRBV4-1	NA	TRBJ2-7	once	CASSQDNRDTFYEQYF	TGCGCCAGCAGCCAAGATAATAGGGACACCTTCTACGAGCAGTACTTC
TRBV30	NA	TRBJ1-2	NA	CAWSYRFGYTF	TGTGCCTGGAGTTACAGATTCGGCTACACCTTC
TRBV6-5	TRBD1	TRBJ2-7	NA	CASSYRDSSSYEQYF	TGTGCCAGCAGTTACAGGGACAGTAGCTCCTACGAGCAGTACTTC
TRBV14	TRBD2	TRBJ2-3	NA	CASSPLAGAHTDTQYF	TGTGCCAGCAGCCCTCTAGCGGGGGCCCACACAGATACGCAGTATTTT
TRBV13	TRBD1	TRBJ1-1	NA	CASSGTGTGGREAFF	TGTGCCAGCAGCGGGACCGGGACAGGGGGGCGTGAAGCTTTCTTT
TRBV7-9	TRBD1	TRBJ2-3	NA	CASSLGQGRPDTQYF	TGTGCCAGCAGCTTGGGACAGGGTCGACCAGATACGCAGTATTTT
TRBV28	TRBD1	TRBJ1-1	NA	CASSLPQGGDTEAFF	TGTGCCAGCAGTTTGCCTCAGGGGGGAGACACTGAAGCTTTCTTT
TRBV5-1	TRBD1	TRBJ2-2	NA	CATQGANTGELFF	TGCGCCACCCAGGGGGCGAACACCGGGGAGCTGTTTTTT
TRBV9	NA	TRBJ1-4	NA	CASSATAATNEKLFF	TGTGCCAGCAGCGCGACAGCTGCAACTAATGAAAAACTGTTTTTT
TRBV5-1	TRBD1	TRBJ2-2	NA	CASQGDTGELFF	TGCGCCAGCCAGGGGGACACCGGGGAGCTGTTTTTT
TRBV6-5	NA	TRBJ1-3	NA	CASSYSIVAGNTIYF	TGTGCCAGCAGTTACTCGATAGTCGCTGGAAACACCATATATTTT
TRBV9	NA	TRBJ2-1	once	CASSVVGQGGGGEFF	TGTGCCAGCAGCGTAGTTGGACAGGGAGGAGGGGGGGAGTTCTTC
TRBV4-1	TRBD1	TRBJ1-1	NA	CASSPLNRGLNTEAFF	TGCGCCAGCAGCCCTTTAAACAGGGGTTTGAACACTGAAGCTTTCTTT
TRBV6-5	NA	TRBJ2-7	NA	CASRDISYEQYF	TGTGCCAGCAGAGACATATCCTACGAGCAGTACTTC